This T cell receptor (beta chain) was observed in a study of siplizumab effects on memory and regulatory T cells. Study observations and caveats: Alloreactive sequences tracing back to unstimulated CD4+ memory cells fell significantly with siplizumab. Tracing alloreactive clones into unstimulated subsets worked for only a minor fraction of them.

Germline V gene sequence: CDR1 PRHDT, CDR2 FYEKMQ (reference sequence). V was cut by 5 bases and J by 5 bases, with 10 bases left in between. The CDR3 runs to 12 residues. Profiled with immunoSEQ multiplex PCR; TCRdb holds only in-frame clones, not every one. The profile covers more than 45,000 clones, with over 85% appearing a single time and roughly two fifths taken by the ten largest. About this clone itself: Antigen unknown.

This TCR was sampled from a human donor in good health. The sequencing input was CD8+ T cells sorted from blood. The gene calls are TRBV13 and TRBJ2-7; a possible D gene is TRBD1 (5 bases). The CDR3 loop is CASSPGHDEQYF. The CDR3 DNA reads as TGTGCCAGCAGCCCCGGACACGACGAGCAGTACTTC.